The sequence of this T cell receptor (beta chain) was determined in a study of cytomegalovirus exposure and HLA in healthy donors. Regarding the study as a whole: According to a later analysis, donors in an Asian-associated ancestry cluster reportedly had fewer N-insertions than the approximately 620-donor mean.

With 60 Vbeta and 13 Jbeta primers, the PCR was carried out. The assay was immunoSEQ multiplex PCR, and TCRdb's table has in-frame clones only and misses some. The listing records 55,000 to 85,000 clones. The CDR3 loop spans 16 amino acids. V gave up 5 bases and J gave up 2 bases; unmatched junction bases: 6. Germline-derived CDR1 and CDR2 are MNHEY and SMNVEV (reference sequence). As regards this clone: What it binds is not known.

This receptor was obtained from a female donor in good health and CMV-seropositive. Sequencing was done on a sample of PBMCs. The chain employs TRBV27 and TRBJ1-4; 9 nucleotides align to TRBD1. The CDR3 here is CASSRDRVPTNEKLFF. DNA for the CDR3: TGTGCCAGCAGTCGGGACAGGGTCCCCACTAATGAAAAACTGTTTTTT.